What follows is one T cell receptor beta chain and its context. Its specificity is not known. The data were obtained in a study of identical twins. General study points: High-abundance cord blood beta clonotypes had fewer insertions; memory repertoires showed none. The conclusions drew on cross-sectional statistical analysis instead of tracking the same donors.

Each CDR3 protein is one row after TCRdb ran MiXCR on the 5' RACE reads. The data contain 1.5 million to 2 million distinct CDR3 sequences, less than 40% of them singletons. The clonotype originates from a newborn girl in good health. Sample: cord blood.

The CDR3 sequence is CASSSIAGPYNEQFF. In nucleotides, the CDR3 is TGTGCCAGCAGCTCCATTGCAGGGCCCTACAATGAGCAGTTCTTC. V gene TRBV27 combines with J gene TRBJ2-1; D is possibly TRBD1 (5 bases). V lost 6 bases and J 2 bases, leaving 14 bases between the germline ends. The CDR3 runs 15 residues. The germline V gene has CDR1 MNHEY and CDR2 SMNVEV (reference sequence).